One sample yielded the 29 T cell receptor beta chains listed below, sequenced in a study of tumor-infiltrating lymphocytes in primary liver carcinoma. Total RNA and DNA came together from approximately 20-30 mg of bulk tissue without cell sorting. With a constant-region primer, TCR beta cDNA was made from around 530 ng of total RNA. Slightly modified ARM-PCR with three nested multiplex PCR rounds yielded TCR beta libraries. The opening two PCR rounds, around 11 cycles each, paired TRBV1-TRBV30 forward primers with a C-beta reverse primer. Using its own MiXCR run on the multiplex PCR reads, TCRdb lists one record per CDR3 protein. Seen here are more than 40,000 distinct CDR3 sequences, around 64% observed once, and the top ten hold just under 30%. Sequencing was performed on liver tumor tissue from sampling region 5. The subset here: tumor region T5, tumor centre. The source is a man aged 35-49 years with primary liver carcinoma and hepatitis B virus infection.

CDR3: CVCSLVGGPDTQYF. The CDR3 DNA reads TGTGTCTGCAGCTTAGTTGGGGGTCCAGATACGCAGTATTTT. This chain connects TRBV11-2 to TRBJ2-3, with D perhaps assigned TRBD1 or TRBD2 (5 bases each). Germline V gene sequence: CDR1 SGHAT, CDR2 FQNNGV. This CDR3 has 14 amino acids.

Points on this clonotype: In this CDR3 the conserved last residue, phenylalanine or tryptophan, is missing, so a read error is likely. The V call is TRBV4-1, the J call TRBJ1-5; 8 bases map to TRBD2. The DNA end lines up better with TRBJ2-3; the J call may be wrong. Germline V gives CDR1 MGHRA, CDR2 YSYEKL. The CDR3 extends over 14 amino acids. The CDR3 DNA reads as TGCGCCAGCAGCCACCTCGGGGGGGGGCAGCCCCAGTATTAT. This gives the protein CASSHLGGGQPQYY.

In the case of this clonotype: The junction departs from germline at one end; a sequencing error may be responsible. The CDR3 region is CVSSFGDAEAFF. The CDR3 DNA sequence: TGTGTCAGCAGCTTTGGGGATGCTGAAGCTTTCTTT. The chain employs TRBV11-2 and TRBJ1-1; D gene ambiguous. The CDR3 covers 12 residues. CDR1 and CDR2 from the germline V gene are SGHAT and FQNNGV.

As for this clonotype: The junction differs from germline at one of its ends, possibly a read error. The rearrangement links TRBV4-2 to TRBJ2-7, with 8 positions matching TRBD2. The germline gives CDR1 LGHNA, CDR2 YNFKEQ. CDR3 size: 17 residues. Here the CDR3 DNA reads TGTGCCACTGCTGGACCAGCGGGAGTTTATAAGTCCTACGAGCACTACTTC. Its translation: CATAGPAGVYKSYEHYF.

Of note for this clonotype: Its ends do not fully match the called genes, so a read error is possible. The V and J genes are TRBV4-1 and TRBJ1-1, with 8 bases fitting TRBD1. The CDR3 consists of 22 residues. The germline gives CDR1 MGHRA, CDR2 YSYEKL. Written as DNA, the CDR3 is TGCGCCAGCAGCCAAGATCTAGTCCCCAGCGACAGGGGCAGACCCCTGGTCACTGAAGTTTTCTTT. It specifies CASSQDLVPSDRGRPLVTEVFF.

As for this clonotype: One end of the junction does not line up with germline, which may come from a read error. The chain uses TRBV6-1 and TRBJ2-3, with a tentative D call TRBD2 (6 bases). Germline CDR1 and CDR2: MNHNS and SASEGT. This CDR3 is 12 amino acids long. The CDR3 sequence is CVSRRTGDTLYF. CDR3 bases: TGTGTCAGCAGGCGGACGGGGGATACGCTGTATTTT.

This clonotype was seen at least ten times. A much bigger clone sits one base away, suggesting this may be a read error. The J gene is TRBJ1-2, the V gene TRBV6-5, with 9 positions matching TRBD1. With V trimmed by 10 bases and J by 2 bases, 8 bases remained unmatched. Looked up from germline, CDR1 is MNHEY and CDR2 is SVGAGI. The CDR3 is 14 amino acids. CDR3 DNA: TGTGCCACTTCGGACAGGGGAAAAAACTATGGCTACACCTTC. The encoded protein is CATSDRGKNYGYTF.

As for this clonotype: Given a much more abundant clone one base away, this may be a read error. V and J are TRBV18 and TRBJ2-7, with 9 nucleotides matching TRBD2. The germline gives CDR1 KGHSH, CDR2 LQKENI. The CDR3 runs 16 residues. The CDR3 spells CAGSPRAGGSSYEQYF. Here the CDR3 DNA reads TGTGCCGGCTCACCACGGGCGGGAGGGAGCTCCTACGAGCAGTACTTC.

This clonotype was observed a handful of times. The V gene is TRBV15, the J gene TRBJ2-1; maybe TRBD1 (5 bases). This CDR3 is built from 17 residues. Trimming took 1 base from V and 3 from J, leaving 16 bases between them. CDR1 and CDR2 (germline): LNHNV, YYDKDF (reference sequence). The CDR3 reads CATSRANRLSIYNEQFF. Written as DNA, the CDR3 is TGTGCCACCAGCAGAGCGAACAGGCTAAGCATCTACAATGAGCAGTTCTTC.

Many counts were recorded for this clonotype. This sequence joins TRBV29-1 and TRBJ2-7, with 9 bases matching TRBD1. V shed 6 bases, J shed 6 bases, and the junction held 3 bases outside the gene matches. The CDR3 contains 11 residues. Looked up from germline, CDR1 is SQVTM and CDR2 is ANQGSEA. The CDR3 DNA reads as TGCAGCGTGGGGACAGGGTTCGAGCAGTACTTC. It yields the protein CSVGTGFEQYF.

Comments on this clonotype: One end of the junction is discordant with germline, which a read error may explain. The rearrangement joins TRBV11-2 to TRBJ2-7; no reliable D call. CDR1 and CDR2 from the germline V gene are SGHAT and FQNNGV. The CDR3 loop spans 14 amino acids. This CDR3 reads CASSLAARGYEQHF. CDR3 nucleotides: TGTGCCAGCAGCTTAGCGGCTAGAGGATACGAGCAGCACTTC.

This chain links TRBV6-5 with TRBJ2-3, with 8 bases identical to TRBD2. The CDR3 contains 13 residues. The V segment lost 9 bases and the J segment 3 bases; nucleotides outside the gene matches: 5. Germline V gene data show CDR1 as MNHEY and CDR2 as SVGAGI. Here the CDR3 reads CARRLAGTDTQYF. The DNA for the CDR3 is TGTGCCAGAAGATTAGCGGGGACAGATACGCAGTATTTT.

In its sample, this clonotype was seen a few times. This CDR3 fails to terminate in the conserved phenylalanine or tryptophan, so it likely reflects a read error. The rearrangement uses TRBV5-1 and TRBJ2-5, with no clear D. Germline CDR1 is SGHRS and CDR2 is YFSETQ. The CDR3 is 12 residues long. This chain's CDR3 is CASSSIGETQYL. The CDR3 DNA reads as TGTGCCAGCAGCTCTATAGGAGAGACCCAGTACCTC.

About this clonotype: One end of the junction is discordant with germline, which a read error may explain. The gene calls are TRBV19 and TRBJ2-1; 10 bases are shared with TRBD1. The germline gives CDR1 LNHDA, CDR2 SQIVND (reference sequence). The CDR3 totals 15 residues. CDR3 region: CASRTGTGADNGQFF. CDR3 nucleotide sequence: TGTGCCAGTAGAACAGGGACAGGGGCGGACAATGGGCAGTTCTTC.

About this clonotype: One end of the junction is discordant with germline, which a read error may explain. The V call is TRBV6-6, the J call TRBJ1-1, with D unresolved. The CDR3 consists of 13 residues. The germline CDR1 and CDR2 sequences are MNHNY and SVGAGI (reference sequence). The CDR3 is CAGRQNMNTEAFF. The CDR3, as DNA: TGTGCCGGCAGGCAGAACATGAACACTGAAGCTTTCTTT.

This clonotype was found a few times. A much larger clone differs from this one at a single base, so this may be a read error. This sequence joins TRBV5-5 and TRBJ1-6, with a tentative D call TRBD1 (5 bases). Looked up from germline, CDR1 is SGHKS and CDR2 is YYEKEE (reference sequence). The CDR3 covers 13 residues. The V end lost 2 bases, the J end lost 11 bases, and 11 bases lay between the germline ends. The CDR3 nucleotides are TGTGCCAGCAGCTTAACAGGAGATCCACCCCTCCACTTT. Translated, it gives CASSLTGDPPLHF.

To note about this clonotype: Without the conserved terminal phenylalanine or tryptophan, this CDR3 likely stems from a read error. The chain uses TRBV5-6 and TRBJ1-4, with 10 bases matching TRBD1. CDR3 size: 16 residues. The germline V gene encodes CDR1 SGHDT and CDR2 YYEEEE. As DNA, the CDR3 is TGCGCCAGCAGCACGACAGGGGGCGGTGGTAATGAAAAACTGTTTTTA. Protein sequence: CASSTTGGGGNEKLFL.

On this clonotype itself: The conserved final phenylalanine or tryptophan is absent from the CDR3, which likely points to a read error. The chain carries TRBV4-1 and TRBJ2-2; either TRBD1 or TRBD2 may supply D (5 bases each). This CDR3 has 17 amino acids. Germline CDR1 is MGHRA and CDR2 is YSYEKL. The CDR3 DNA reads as TGCGTCAGCAGCCAACCTGATATCGGGACGAATACCGGGGAGCTGTTTTGT. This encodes CVSSQPDIGTNTGELFC.

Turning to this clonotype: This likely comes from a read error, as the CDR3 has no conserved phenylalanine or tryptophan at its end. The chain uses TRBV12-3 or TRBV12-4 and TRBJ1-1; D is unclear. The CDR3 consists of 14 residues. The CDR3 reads CASTDGVMNTEAFL. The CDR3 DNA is TGTGCCAGCACCGACGGAGTCATGAACACTGAGGCTTTCTTA.

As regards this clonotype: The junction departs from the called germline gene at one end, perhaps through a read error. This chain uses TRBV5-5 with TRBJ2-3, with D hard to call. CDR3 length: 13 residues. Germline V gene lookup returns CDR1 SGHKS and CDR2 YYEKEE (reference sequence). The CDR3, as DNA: TGTGCCAGCAGCTTGGGCTGGGCAGGTACGCAGTCTTTT. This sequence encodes CASSLGWAGTQSF.

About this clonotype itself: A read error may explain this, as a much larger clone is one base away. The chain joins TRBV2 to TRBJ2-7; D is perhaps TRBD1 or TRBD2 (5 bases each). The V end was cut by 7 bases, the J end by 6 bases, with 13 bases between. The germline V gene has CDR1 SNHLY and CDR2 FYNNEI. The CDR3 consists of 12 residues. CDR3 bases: TGTGCCAGCAATGTCCGGGGCGGCGAGCAGTACTTC. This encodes CASNVRGGEQYF. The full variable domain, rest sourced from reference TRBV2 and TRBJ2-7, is EPEVTQTPSHQVTQMGQEVILRCVPISNHLYFYWYRQILGQKVEFLVSFYNNEISEKSEIFDDQFSVERPDGSNFTLKIRSTKLEDSAMYFCASNVRGGEQYFGPGTRLTVT.

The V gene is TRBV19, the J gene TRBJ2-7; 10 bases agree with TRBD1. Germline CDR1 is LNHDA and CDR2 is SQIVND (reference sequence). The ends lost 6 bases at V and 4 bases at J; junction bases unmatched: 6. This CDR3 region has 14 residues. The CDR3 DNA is TGTGCCAGTAGATCCGGACAGGGGGTGTACGAGCAGTACTTC. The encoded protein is CASRSGQGVYEQYF.

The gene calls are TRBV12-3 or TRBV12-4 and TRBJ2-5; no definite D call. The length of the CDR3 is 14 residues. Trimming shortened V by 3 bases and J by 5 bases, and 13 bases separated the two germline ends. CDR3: CASSFLATQETQYF. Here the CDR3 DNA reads TGTGCCAGCAGTTTCCTGGCTACTCAGGAGACCCAGTACTTC.

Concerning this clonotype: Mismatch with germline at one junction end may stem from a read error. In DNA form, the CDR3 reads TGTGCCAGCAGCTCTGGCGGGGTGTGGTACGAGCAGTACTTT. It encodes CASSSGGVWYEQYF. This chain links TRBV11-2 with TRBJ2-7, with D possibly being TRBD2 (6 bases). Germline V gene sequence: CDR1 SGHAT, CDR2 FQNNGV. The CDR3 runs to 14 residues. The entire variable domain, with the rest obtained from reference TRBV11-2 and TRBJ2-7, is as follows: EAGVAQSPRYKIIEKRQSVAFWCNPISGHATLYWYQQILGQGPKLLIQFQNNGVVDDSQLPKDRFSAERLKGVDSTLKIQPAKLEDSAVYLCASSSGGVWYEQYFGPGTRLTVT.

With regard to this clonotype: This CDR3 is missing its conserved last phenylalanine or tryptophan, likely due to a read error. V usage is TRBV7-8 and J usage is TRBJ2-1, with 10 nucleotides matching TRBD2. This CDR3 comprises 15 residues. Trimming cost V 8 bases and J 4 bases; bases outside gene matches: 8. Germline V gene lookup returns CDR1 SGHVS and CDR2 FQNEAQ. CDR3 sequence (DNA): TGTGCCAGCGACCCAGGACTAGCGGATTACAATGAGCAGTTCCAC. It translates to CASDPGLADYNEQFH.

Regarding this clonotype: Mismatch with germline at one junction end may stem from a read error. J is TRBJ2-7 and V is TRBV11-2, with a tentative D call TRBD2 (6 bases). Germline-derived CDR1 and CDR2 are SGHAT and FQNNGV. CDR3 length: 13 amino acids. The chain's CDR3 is CASSLTGLASQYF. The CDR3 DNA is TGCGCCAGCAGCTTAACTGGGCTAGCGTCGCAGTACTTC.

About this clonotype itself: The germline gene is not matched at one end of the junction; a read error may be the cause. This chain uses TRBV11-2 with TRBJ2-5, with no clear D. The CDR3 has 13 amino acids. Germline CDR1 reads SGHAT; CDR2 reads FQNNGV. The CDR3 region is CASILGQSEAQYF. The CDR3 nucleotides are TGTGCCAGCATCTTAGGGCAAAGTGAGGCCCAGTACTTC.

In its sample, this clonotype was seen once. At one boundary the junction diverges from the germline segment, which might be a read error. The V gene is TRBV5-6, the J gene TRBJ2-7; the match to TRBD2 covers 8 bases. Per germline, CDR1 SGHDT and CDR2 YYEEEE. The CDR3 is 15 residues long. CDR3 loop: CASSFGEREYSGQYF. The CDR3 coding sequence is TGTGCCAGTAGCTTCGGGGAGCGGGAGTATTCTGGGCAGTACTTC.

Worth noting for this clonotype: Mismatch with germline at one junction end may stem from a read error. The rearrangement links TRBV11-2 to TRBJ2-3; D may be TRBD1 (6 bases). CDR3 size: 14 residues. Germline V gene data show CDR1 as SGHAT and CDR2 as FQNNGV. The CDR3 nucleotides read TGTGCCAGCTGCTTTCGGGACAACACGGATACGCAGTATTTT. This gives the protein CASCFRDNTDTQYF.